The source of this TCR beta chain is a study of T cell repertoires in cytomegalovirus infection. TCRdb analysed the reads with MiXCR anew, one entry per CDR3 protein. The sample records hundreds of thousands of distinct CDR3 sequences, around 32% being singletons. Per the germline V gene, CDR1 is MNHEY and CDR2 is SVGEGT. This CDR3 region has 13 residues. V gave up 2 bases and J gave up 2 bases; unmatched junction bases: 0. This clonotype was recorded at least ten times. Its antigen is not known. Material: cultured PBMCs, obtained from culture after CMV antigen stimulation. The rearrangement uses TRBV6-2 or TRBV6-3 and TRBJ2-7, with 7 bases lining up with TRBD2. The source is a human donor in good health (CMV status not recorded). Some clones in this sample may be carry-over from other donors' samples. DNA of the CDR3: TGTGCCAGCAGTTACGCGGGGGCCTACGAGCAGTACTTC. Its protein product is CASSYAGAYEQYF.